The 14 T cell receptor beta chains given below trace back to one sample, sequenced in a study of blood T cell repertoires in COVID-19. Clones were sequenced by immunoSEQ multiplex PCR, and TCRdb holds only the in-frame ones, with some missing. Of 140,000 or so clones detected, roughly 90% appear once; the ten largest clones hold about 1.7%. Sequenced: peripheral blood. These receptors originate from a man aged 65 to 85 with acute or convalescent COVID-19.

The rearrangement uses TRBV29-1 and TRBJ1-1; 12 bases match TRBD1. V was clipped by 7 bases and J by 4 bases; unmatched bases: 4. The CDR3 sequence is 13 residues long. Germline CDR1 and CDR2: SQVTM and ANQGSEA. The CDR3 DNA follows: TGCAGCGCCTGGGACAGGGGGCCCACTGAAGCTTTCTTT. It yields the protein CSAWDRGPTEAFF.

The J gene is TRBJ1-4, the V gene TRBV5-1; 7 bases agree with TRBD1. The CDR3 covers 15 residues. Unmatched junction bases numbered 9, after V lost 5 bases and J lost 5 bases. CDR1 is SGHRS, CDR2 YFSETQ, per germline. CDR3 in DNA: TGCGCCAGCAGTCGTATAGGGGGCAGAAATGAAAAACTGTTTTTT. Protein sequence: CASSRIGGRNEKLFF. Complete variable domain (other parts from reference TRBV5-1 and TRBJ1-4): KAGVTQTPRYLIKTRGQQVTLSCSPISGHRSVSWYQQTPGQGLQFLFEYFSETQRNKGNFPGRFSGRQFSNSRSEMNVSTLELGDSALYLCASSRIGGRNEKLFFGSGTQLSVL.

This chain links TRBV28 with TRBJ1-5, with a possible D match to TRBD1 (5 bases). The V end lost 2 bases, the J end lost 5 bases, and 16 bases lay between the germline ends. The CDR3 runs to 16 residues. Germline CDR1 and CDR2: MDHEN and SYDVKM. CDR3 residues: CASSLMGGGSDQPQHF. The CDR3 nucleotides are TGTGCCAGCAGTTTAATGGGCGGGGGATCTGATCAGCCCCAGCATTTT.

In this sample, this clone turned up once. The chain carries TRBV15 and TRBJ2-7; 9 bases line up with TRBD2. CDR1 is LNHNV and CDR2 is YYDKDF in the germline V gene (reference sequence). This CDR3 region has 16 residues. Trimming at V came to 0 bases and at J to 9 bases, leaving 12 bases not matched to a gene. The CDR3 DNA sequence: TGTGCCACCAGCAGAGATCCGGCCTTAGCGGGAGAGGGGCAGTACTTC. Amino acid sequence: CATSRDPALAGEGQYF.

The chain is built from TRBV12-3 or TRBV12-4 and TRBJ1-2; D is possibly TRBD1 (6 bases). CDR3 size: 12 residues. Between the trimmed V and J ends, which lost 6 bases and 8 bases, there was a span of 13 bases. The CDR3 region is CASSLTGKGYTF. The CDR3 DNA reads TGTGCCAGCAGCCTTACAGGGAAAGGCTACACCTTC.

The V and J genes are TRBV2 and TRBJ2-7, with TRBD1 as a possible D gene (7 bases). The CDR3 has 15 amino acids. Trimming pared 1 base from V and 2 bases from J, leaving 12 bases between. The germline CDR1 and CDR2 sequences are SNHLY and FYNNEI. CDR3 DNA: TGTGCCAGCAGTGAAGAGGGCAGGGGGGCCTACGAGCAGTACTTC. Amino acid sequence: CASSEEGRGAYEQYF. Full variable domain (missing parts from reference TRBV2 and TRBJ2-7): EPEVTQTPSHQVTQMGQEVILRCVPISNHLYFYWYRQILGQKVEFLVSFYNNEISEKSEIFDDQFSVERPDGSNFTLKIRSTKLEDSAMYFCASSEEGRGAYEQYFGPGTRLTVT.

The CDR3 DNA reads as TGTGCCAGCAGTGAGTACGGGGATAGCAATCAGCCCCAGCATTTT. Its protein is CASSEYGDSNQPQHF. V gene TRBV6-1 combines with J gene TRBJ1-5, with D hard to call. Germline lookup yields CDR1 MNHNS and CDR2 SASEGT. V was shortened by 3 bases and J by 0 bases, with 9 bases between the two germline ends. The CDR3 sequence is 15 residues long.

The chain recombines TRBV20-1 with TRBJ2-7; D may be TRBD1 (6 bases). V dropped 6 bases and J dropped 6 bases, with 12 bases sitting between them. CDR1 is DFQATT, CDR2 SNEGSKA, per germline (reference sequence). The CDR3 is made up of 11 amino acids. The CDR3 loop reads CSANRVAEQYF. The CDR3 nucleotides read TGCAGTGCCAACAGGGTCGCCGAGCAGTACTTC.

The CDR3 DNA is TGTGCCAGTCTCAAGCGGGGGGGTGCGGATGAGCAGTTCTTC. Residues: CASLKRGGADEQFF. The V call is TRBV19, the J call TRBJ2-1, with TRBD2 matching 10 bases. Germline V gene lookup returns CDR1 LNHDA and CDR2 SQIVND (reference sequence). After removal of 8 bases from V and 8 bases from J, the junction contained 9 bases not matched to a gene. The CDR3 is made up of 14 amino acids.

V and J are TRBV7-8 and TRBJ2-7; D unresolved. V gave up 4 bases and J gave up 6 bases, with 10 bases separating them. The CDR3 has 12 residues. The germline V gene encodes CDR1 SGHVS and CDR2 FQNEAQ. CDR3 nucleotide sequence: TGTGCCAGCAGCTACGAGCGAAGCGAGCAGTACTTC. It specifies CASSYERSEQYF.

The rearrangement joins TRBV19 to TRBJ1-5, with D possibly being TRBD1 (6 bases). Trimming shortened V by 7 bases and J by 7 bases, and 23 bases separated the two germline ends. The CDR3 runs to 16 residues. Germline V gene data show CDR1 as LNHDA and CDR2 as SQIVND (reference sequence). The CDR3 sequence: CASTTRETGRGQPQHF. CDR3 DNA: TGTGCCAGTACCACAAGGGAGACAGGTCGGGGACAGCCCCAGCATTTT.

Written as DNA, the CDR3 is TGTGCCAGCTCGCAAGGGCAGGGATACAATGAGCAGTTCTTC. Protein: CASSQGQGYNEQFF. V usage is TRBV18 and J usage is TRBJ2-1, with D possibly being TRBD1 (5 bases). The CDR3 totals 14 residues. Germline lookup yields CDR1 KGHSH and CDR2 LQKENI. The V end was cut by 6 bases, the J end by 4 bases, with 13 bases between.

The chain couples TRBV9 to TRBJ1-5, with 9 positions matching TRBD1. This CDR3 contains 15 residues. Trimming at V came to 3 bases and at J to 5 bases, leaving 6 bases not matched to a gene. Germline loops: CDR1 SGDLS, CDR2 YYNGEE. For the CDR3, the DNA is TGTGCCAGCAGCGAGGGTGGACAGGGGTATCAGCCCCAGCATTTT. This sequence encodes CASSEGGQGYQPQHF.

V is TRBV28 and J is TRBJ1-3; D is undetermined. CDR1 and CDR2 from the germline V gene are MDHEN and SYDVKM. Trimming stripped 3 bases from V and 0 bases from J, with 12 bases between. The CDR3 totals 16 residues. This CDR3 reads CASSLVSDFSGNTIYF. As DNA, the CDR3 is TGTGCCAGCAGTTTGGTTTCAGACTTCTCTGGAAACACCATATATTTT. Complete variable domain (other parts from reference TRBV28 and TRBJ1-3): DVKVTQSSRYLVKRTGEKVFLECVQDMDHENMFWYRQDPGLGLRLIYFSYDVKMKEKGDIPEGYSVSREKKERFSLILESASTNQTSMYLCASSLVSDFSGNTIYFGEGSWLTVV.